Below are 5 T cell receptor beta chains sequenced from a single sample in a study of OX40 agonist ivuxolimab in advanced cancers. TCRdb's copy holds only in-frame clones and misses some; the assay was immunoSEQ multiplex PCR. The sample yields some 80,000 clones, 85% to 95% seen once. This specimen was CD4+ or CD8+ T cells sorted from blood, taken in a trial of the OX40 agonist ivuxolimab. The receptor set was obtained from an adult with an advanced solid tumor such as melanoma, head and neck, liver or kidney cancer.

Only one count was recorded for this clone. CDR3 sequence: CASSSGFGYTF. The CDR3 DNA follows: TGTGCCAGCAGTTCGGGGTTTGGCTACACCTTC. V usage is TRBV6-6 and J usage is TRBJ1-2, with D unclear. Germline V gene lookup returns CDR1 MNHNY and CDR2 SVGAGI (reference sequence). Trimming removed 4 bases at V and 7 bases at J, with 7 bases between. This CDR3 has 11 residues.

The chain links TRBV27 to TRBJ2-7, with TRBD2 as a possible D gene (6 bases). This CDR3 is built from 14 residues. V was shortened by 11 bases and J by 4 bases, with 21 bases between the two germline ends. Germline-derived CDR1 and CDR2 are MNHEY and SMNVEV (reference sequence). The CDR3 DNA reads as TGTGCCTGCAACATGGGGGGAAAGCAATACGAGCAGTACTTC. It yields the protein CACNMGGKQYEQYF.

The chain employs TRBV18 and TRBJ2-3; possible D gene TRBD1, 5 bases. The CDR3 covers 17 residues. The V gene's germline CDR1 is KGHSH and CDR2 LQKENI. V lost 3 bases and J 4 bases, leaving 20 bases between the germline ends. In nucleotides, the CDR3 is TGTGCCAGCTCACCGGACACGGAAGGGTTACGGGCAGATACGCAGTATTTT. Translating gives CASSPDTEGLRADTQYF.

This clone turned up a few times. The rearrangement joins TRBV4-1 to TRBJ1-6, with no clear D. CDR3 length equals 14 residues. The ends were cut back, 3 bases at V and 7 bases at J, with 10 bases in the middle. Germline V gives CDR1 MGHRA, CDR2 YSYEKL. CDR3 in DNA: TGCGCCAGCAGCCACAGAACGGAAAATTCACCCCTCCACTTT. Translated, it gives CASSHRTENSPLHF.

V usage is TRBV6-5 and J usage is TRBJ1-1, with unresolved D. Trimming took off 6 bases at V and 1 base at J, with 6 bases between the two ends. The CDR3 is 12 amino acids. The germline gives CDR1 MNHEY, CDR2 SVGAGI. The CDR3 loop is CASSPQNTEAFF. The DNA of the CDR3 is TGTGCCAGCAGCCCACAGAACACTGAAGCTTTCTTT.